This T cell receptor (beta chain) was documented in a study of PD-L1 blockade in urothelial cancer. Trimming left V 8 bases short and J 0 bases short, with 17 bases between. The CDR3 spans 15 residues. CDR1 is MDHEN and CDR2 is SYDVKM in the germline V gene. As for time point: pretreatment peripheral blood. Here immunoSEQ multiplex PCR was the method, and the copy in TCRdb shows in-frame clones only, minus some. The data contain fewer than 65,000 clones, around four fifths of them singletons. V and J are TRBV28 and TRBJ2-7; D possibly corresponds to TRBD2 (6 bases). This clonotype was obtained from an older man with urothelial cancer. This material consisted of PBMCs, taken around atezolizumab (anti-PD-L1) treatment. CDR3 loop: CASFGFRGDSYEQYF. The CDR3 DNA is TGTGCCAGCTTCGGTTTTCGCGGGGACTCCTACGAGCAGTACTTC.